The 7 T cell receptor beta chains reported below all come from one sample, sequenced in a study of CD8 T cells in Susac syndrome. Roughly 0.45 to 1 ug RNA was reverse transcribed with random hexamers. TCRdb re-derived calls from the immunoSEQ multiplex PCR reads in MiXCR, one entry per CDR3 protein. The data hold around 170,000 distinct CDR3 sequences, with 94% observed a single time. The sequenced material came from CD4+ T cells from PBMCs. The source of these receptors is a human donor with Susac syndrome.

This clonotype was detected only once. The V call is TRBV19, the J call TRBJ1-2; no reliable D call. CDR1 and CDR2 (germline): LNHDA, SQIVND (reference sequence). V lost 5 bases to trimming and J lost 0 bases, with 10 bases between them. The CDR3 runs to 14 residues. The CDR3: CASSLRDANYGYTF. The DNA for the CDR3 is TGTGCCAGTAGTTTGAGAGATGCTAACTATGGCTACACCTTC.

The V and J genes are TRBV5-5 and TRBJ2-5; D is ambiguous. CDR1 SGHKS and CDR2 YYEKEE come from the germline V gene (reference sequence). The length of the CDR3 is 13 residues. V dropped 2 bases and J dropped 1 base, with 6 bases sitting between them. The CDR3 DNA sequence: TGTGCCAGCAGCTTCCGCAGCCAAGAGACCCAGTACTTC. It encodes CASSFRSQETQYF.

The rearrangement links TRBV24-1 to TRBJ2-5; D is uncertain. V dropped 7 bases and J dropped 5 bases, with 7 bases sitting between them. The CDR3 sequence is 11 residues long. From germline, CDR1 is KGHDR and CDR2 SFDVKD. The CDR3 is CATSLGETQYF. The CDR3, as DNA: TGTGCCACCAGCCTAGGGGAGACCCAGTACTTC.

About this clonotype: At one end, the junction sequence differs from germline, possibly due to a read error. The chain recombines TRBV7-7 with TRBJ2-5, with D possibly matching TRBD2 (6 bases). Germline V gives CDR1 SSHAT, CDR2 FNYEAQ (reference sequence). The CDR3 sequence is 17 residues long. Here the CDR3 DNA reads TGTGCTAGCAGCCCTCGGAGCAGGCTAGCGAGTCAAGAGACCCAGTACTTC. Amino acids: CASSPRSRLASQETQYF.

This chain joins TRBV29-1 and TRBJ1-2; possibly TRBD1 for D (5 bases). Trimming removed 3 bases at V and 2 bases at J, with 22 bases between. There are 17 residues in the CDR3. Germline CDR1 reads SQVTM; CDR2 reads ANQGSEA. In DNA form, the CDR3 reads TGCAGCGTTGAGGGGCCGGGGCAAGTTGGAGGCAACTATGGCTACACCTTC. Amino acid sequence: CSVEGPGQVGGNYGYTF. The variable domain in full, with the rest retrieved from reference TRBV29-1 and TRBJ1-2, is SAVISQKPSRDICQRGTSLTIQCQVDSQVTMMFWYRQQPGQSLTLIATANQGSEATYESGFVIDKFPISRPNLTFSTLTVSNMSPEDSSIYLCSVEGPGQVGGNYGYTFGSGTRLTVV.

The chain has TRBV20-1 and TRBJ2-7; weak D call: TRBD2 (5 bases). V dropped 3 bases and J dropped 5 bases, with 17 bases sitting between them. This CDR3 is 14 amino acids long. CDR1 is DFQATT and CDR2 is SNEGSKA in the germline V gene (reference sequence). In DNA form, the CDR3 reads TGCAGTGCTAGTCTCGGCGGGTTGGCGGACGAGCAGTACTTC. Its translation is CSASLGGLADEQYF.

J is TRBJ2-2 and V is TRBV24-1, with D maybe TRBD1 (6 bases). The V gene's germline CDR1 is KGHDR and CDR2 SFDVKD. V lost 3 bases to trimming and J lost 1 base, with 8 bases between them. The CDR3 length is 15 residues. The CDR3: CATSDRTVNTGELFF. CDR3 DNA: TGTGCCACCAGTGATCGGACAGTGAACACCGGGGAGCTGTTTTTT.